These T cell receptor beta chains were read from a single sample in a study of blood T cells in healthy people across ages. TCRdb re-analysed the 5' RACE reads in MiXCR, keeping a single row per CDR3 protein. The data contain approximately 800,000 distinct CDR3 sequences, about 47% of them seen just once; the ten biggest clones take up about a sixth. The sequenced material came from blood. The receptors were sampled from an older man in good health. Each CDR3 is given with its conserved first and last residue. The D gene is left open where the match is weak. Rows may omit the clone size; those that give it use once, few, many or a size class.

CDR3nt: TGTGCCAGCAGCTTTCCGGCGGGGTCACCCCTCCACTTT
CDR3aa: CASSFPAGSPLHF
len: 13
d_gene: -
j_gene: TRBJ1-6
v_gene: TRBV7-8
abundance: -

CDR3nt: TGCAGTGCTAGAAGACACGGGACCGCGAGCTCCTACGAGCAGTACTTC
CDR3aa: CSARRHGTASSYEQYF
len: 16
d_gene: -
j_gene: TRBJ2-7
v_gene: TRBV20-1
abundance: -

CDR3nt: TGTGCCAGCAGCTTGGGCCGAGGGGTTAGTCAGCCCCAGCATTTT
CDR3aa: CASSLGRGVSQPQHF
len: 15
d_gene: -
j_gene: TRBJ1-5
v_gene: TRBV5-6
abundance: -

CDR3nt: TGTGCCAGCAGCTTAGTTCCAGCGGCAATCGAGGATACGCAGTATTTT
CDR3aa: CASSLVPAAIEDTQYF
len: 16
d_gene: -
j_gene: TRBJ2-3
v_gene: TRBV7-2
abundance: many

CDR3nt: TGCGCCAGCAGCTCCCTACCCGGACAGATAGGGCCCTACGAGCAGTACTTC
CDR3aa: CASSSLPGQIGPYEQYF
len: 17
d_gene: -
j_gene: TRBJ2-7
v_gene: TRBV5-1
abundance: -

CDR3nt: TGCGCCAGCAGCTTAGACGGATACCGAAGCTCCTACAATGAGCAGTTCTTC
CDR3aa: CASSLDGYRSSYNEQFF
len: 17
d_gene: -
j_gene: TRBJ2-1
v_gene: TRBV5-1
abundance: few

CDR3nt: TGTGCCAGCAGTTACTCTTCGGGATCGAGGACCGGGGAGCTGTTTTTT
CDR3aa: CASSYSSGSRTGELFF
len: 16
d_gene: -
j_gene: TRBJ2-2
v_gene: TRBV6-2/TRBV6-3
abundance: few

CDR3nt: TGTGCCAGCAGTTACAAATCTGAGTCCTACGAGCAGTACTTC
CDR3aa: CASSYKSESYEQYF
len: 14
d_gene: -
j_gene: TRBJ2-7
v_gene: TRBV6-2/TRBV6-3
abundance: -

CDR3nt: TGCGCCAGCAGCCAAGACTTCGGGACAGAATACAATGAGCAGTACTTC
CDR3aa: CASSQDFGTEYNEQYF
len: 16
d_gene: TRBD1
j_gene: TRBJ2-7
v_gene: TRBV4-3
abundance: few

CDR3nt: TGCGCCAGCAGCTTGGTCACTAGCGGGAGCAATGAGCAGTTCTTC
CDR3aa: CASSLVTSGSNEQFF
len: 15
d_gene: TRBD2
j_gene: TRBJ2-1
v_gene: TRBV5-1
abundance: -

CDR3nt: TGTGCCAGCAGTTCTACCGGGACTACGGGTTACGAGCAGTACTTC
CDR3aa: CASSSTGTTGYEQYF
len: 15
d_gene: TRBD2
j_gene: TRBJ2-7
v_gene: TRBV12-3/TRBV12-4
abundance: -

CDR3nt: TGTGCCAGCAGCTTATCGAACACTGAAGCTTTCTTT
CDR3aa: CASSLSNTEAFF
len: 12
d_gene: -
j_gene: TRBJ1-1
v_gene: TRBV7-2
abundance: -

CDR3nt: TGCAGTGCTAGATCGGTCGCTTACAATGAGCAGTTCTTC
CDR3aa: CSARSVAYNEQFF
len: 13
d_gene: -
j_gene: TRBJ2-1
v_gene: TRBV20-1
abundance: -

CDR3nt: TGCAGCGTTGAAACCGCCAGGAGAGGAACCTACGAGCAGTTCTTC
CDR3aa: CSVETARRGTYEQFF
len: 15
d_gene: -
j_gene: TRBJ2-1
v_gene: TRBV29-1
abundance: -

CDR3nt: TGTGCCATCAGTTCTGACAGGTTTGTAAATGAGCAGTTCTTC
CDR3aa: CAISSDRFVNEQFF
len: 14
d_gene: -
j_gene: TRBJ2-1
v_gene: TRBV10-3
abundance: -

CDR3nt: TGTGCCAGCAGCTTAGGAGCGGGAGTTAGCAGGGAGACCCAGTACTTC
CDR3aa: CASSLGAGVSRETQYF
len: 16
d_gene: TRBD2
j_gene: TRBJ2-5
v_gene: TRBV7-9
abundance: few

CDR3nt: TGCAGCGTCGGGGCCGGGGAGCAGTACTTC
CDR3aa: CSVGAGEQYF
len: 10
d_gene: -
j_gene: TRBJ2-7
v_gene: TRBV29-1
abundance: -

CDR3nt: TGCAGTGCTAGACGGACAGGGACAGATACGCAGTATTTT
CDR3aa: CSARRTGTDTQYF
len: 13
d_gene: TRBD1
j_gene: TRBJ2-3
v_gene: TRBV20-1
abundance: -

CDR3nt: TGCAGTGCTAGTCGCAGGGGCTATGGCTACACCTTC
CDR3aa: CSASRRGYGYTF
len: 12
d_gene: -
j_gene: TRBJ1-2
v_gene: TRBV20-1
abundance: -

CDR3nt: TGCGCCAGCTCCTCGACGCCTCGAGGCACAGATACGCAGTATTTT
CDR3aa: CASSSTPRGTDTQYF
len: 15
d_gene: -
j_gene: TRBJ2-3
v_gene: TRBV5-1
abundance: -

CDR3nt: TGCGCCAGCAGCATAAGTGGGACAGGGGTTGCAGATACGCAGTATTTT
CDR3aa: CASSISGTGVADTQYF
len: 16
d_gene: TRBD1
j_gene: TRBJ2-3
v_gene: TRBV5-1
abundance: -

CDR3nt: TGTGCCAGCAGCATGTCTAGCGGGGATAATGAGCAGTTCTTC
CDR3aa: CASSMSSGDNEQFF
len: 14
d_gene: TRBD2
j_gene: TRBJ2-1
v_gene: TRBV9
abundance: -